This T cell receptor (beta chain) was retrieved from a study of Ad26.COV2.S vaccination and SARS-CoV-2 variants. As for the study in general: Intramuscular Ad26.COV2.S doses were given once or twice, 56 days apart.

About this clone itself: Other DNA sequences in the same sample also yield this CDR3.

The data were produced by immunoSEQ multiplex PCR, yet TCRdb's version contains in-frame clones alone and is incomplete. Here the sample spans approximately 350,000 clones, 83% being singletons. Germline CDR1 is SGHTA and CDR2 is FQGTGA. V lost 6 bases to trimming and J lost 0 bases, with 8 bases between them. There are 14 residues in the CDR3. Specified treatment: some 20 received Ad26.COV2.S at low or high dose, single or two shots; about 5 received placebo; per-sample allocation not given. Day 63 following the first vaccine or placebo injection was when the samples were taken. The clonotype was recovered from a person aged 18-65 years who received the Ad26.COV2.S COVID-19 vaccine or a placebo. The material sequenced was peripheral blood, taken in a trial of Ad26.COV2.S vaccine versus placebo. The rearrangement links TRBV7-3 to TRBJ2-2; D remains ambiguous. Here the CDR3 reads CASSSGPNTGELFF. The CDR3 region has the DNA TGTGCCAGCAGTTCAGGACCGAACACCGGGGAGCTGTTTTTT.